Presented here are 30 T cell receptor beta chains from one specimen sequenced in a study of identical twins. TCRdb passed the 5' RACE reads through MiXCR, listing each CDR3 protein once. The repertoire includes about 430,000 distinct CDR3 sequences, roughly 20% of them detected once, and 12% sits in the top ten. The source material was naive T cells sorted from blood. The source is a man over 45 in good health.

The V gene is TRBV4-2, the J gene TRBJ2-4; D is possibly TRBD1 (5 bases). CDR3 length equals 15 residues. Germline CDR1 LGHNA, CDR2 YNFKEQ. V gave up 2 bases and J gave up 6 bases, with 14 bases separating them. The DNA of the CDR3 is TGTGCCAGCAGCCAAACCGACGGACAAGGAAACATTCAGTACTTC. Its protein is CASSQTDGQGNIQYF.

On this clonotype itself: This could be a read error, since a much larger clone is one nucleotide away. This rearrangement joins TRBV5-1 to TRBJ1-5; a possible D gene is TRBD1 (5 bases). Germline V gene data show CDR1 as SGHRS and CDR2 as YFSETQ. The CDR3 length is 12 residues. The CDR3 DNA is TGCGCCAGCAGATTGGGAATGGGGCCCCGGCATTTT. It translates to CASRLGMGPRHF.

The J gene is TRBJ2-3, the V gene TRBV7-2, with 10 nucleotides matching TRBD2. V lost 6 bases and J lost 6; bases outside the gene matches: 9. In germline, CDR1 is SGHTA, CDR2 FQGNSA. The CDR3 is made up of 15 amino acids. In DNA, the CDR3 is TGTGCCAGCAGAGTACTAGCGGGATGGGATGATACGCAGTATTTT. As protein: CASRVLAGWDDTQYF.

In its sample, this clonotype was seen many times. The chain has TRBV20-1 and TRBJ1-1, with D perhaps TRBD1 (6 bases). Germline values: CDR1 DFQATT, CDR2 SNEGSKA (reference sequence). This CDR3 contains 12 residues. V lost 6 bases to trimming and J lost 2 bases, with 10 bases between them. The CDR3 DNA is TGCAGTGCGGGGACATCCAACACTGAAGCTTTCTTT. This encodes CSAGTSNTEAFF.

The chain's CDR3 is CASSHSRGETQYF. The CDR3 coding sequence is TGTGCCAGCAGCCATAGTCGAGGAGAGACCCAGTACTTC. V gene TRBV14 combines with J gene TRBJ2-5; D ambiguous. V lost 3 bases and J 4 bases, leaving 9 bases between the germline ends. Germline CDR1 and CDR2: SGHDN and FVKESK. This CDR3 spans 13 amino acids.

This clonotype came up a few times. The chain carries TRBV28 and TRBJ1-5; 9 bases agree with TRBD1. Germline V gives CDR1 MDHEN, CDR2 SYDVKM. Trimming took 6 bases from V and 6 from J; bases not matched to a gene: 6. The CDR3 is 14 amino acids. CDR3 DNA sequence: TGTGCCAGCAGCTCCACAGGGGGCTCTCAGCCCCAGCATTTT. Its translation is CASSSTGGSQPQHF. The entire variable domain, with the rest obtained from reference TRBV28 and TRBJ1-5, is as follows: DVKVTQSSRYLVKRTGEKVFLECVQDMDHENMFWYRQDPGLGLRLIYFSYDVKMKEKGDIPEGYSVSREKKERFSLILESASTNQTSMYLCASSSTGGSQPQHFGDGTRLSIL.

This sequence joins TRBV11-2 and TRBJ2-3; D uncertain. CDR1 and CDR2 (germline): SGHAT, FQNNGV. V lost 4 bases and J 0 bases, leaving 14 bases between the germline ends. CDR3 length: 16 amino acids. The CDR3 region is CASSSGRSASTDTQYF. CDR3 nucleotides: TGTGCCAGCAGCTCCGGCCGGTCCGCTAGCACAGATACGCAGTATTTT.

To note about this clonotype: This may be a read error: a much more frequent sequence differs by one nucleotide. The CDR3, as DNA: TGTGACAGCATCGAGGGGTCAGGGGGGTTTAATGAGCAGTTCTTC. Protein sequence: CDSIEGSGGFNEQFF. This chain connects TRBV7-2 to TRBJ2-1; D perhaps matches TRBD1 (7 bases). The CDR3 length is 15 residues. CDR1 is SGHTA, CDR2 FQGNSA, per germline.

The chain employs TRBV7-2 and TRBJ1-1; D perhaps matches TRBD1 (5 bases). The V gene lost 4 bases and the J gene lost 5 bases, with 17 bases spanning the gap. The length of the CDR3 is 15 residues. Germline CDR1 reads SGHTA; CDR2 reads FQGNSA. CDR3 amino acids: CASSYGWGVETEAFF. Here the CDR3 DNA reads TGTGCCAGCAGCTATGGGTGGGGGGTAGAGACTGAAGCTTTCTTT.

This clonotype was detected only a few times. The gene calls are TRBV4-3 and TRBJ1-1; D may be TRBD1 (6 bases). V dropped 5 bases and J dropped 5 bases, with 18 bases sitting between them. The CDR3 has 15 amino acids. The germline V gene encodes CDR1 LGHNA and CDR2 YSLEER. The chain's CDR3 is CASSSLGHRMTEAFF. The CDR3 nucleotides are TGCGCCAGCAGCTCGCTGGGACACCGAATGACTGAAGCTTTCTTT.

This clonotype has a single count. This may be a read error, as it is one base from a much larger clone. The genes are TRBV27 and TRBJ2-7; 7 positions match TRBD1. The CDR3 totals 13 residues. The germline V gene has CDR1 MNHEY and CDR2 SMNVEV (reference sequence). V trimming: 6 bases; J trimming: 3 bases; junction bases outside the gene matches: 5. The CDR3 DNA reads TGTGCCAGCAGCCGGGACAGTATCTACGAGCAGTACTTC. It codes for CASSRDSIYEQYF.

A few counts support this clonotype. The genes are TRBV11-2 and TRBJ2-1, with D unclear. There are 13 residues in the CDR3. Germline values: CDR1 SGHAT, CDR2 FQNNGV. The V and J ends lost 2 bases and 7 bases respectively, with 9 bases between them. The CDR3 coding sequence is TGTGCCAGCAGCTTAAGTAAGGATAATGAGCAGTTCTTC. Residues: CASSLSKDNEQFF.

This clonotype was observed a few times. V gene TRBV29-1 combines with J gene TRBJ2-3, with 10 nucleotides matching TRBD1. V shed 4 bases, J shed 2 bases, and the junction held 3 bases outside the gene matches. CDR3 size: 14 residues. Germline-derived CDR1 and CDR2 are SQVTM and ANQGSEA. The DNA for the CDR3 is TGCAGCGTTGGAGGGACAGGGGCCACAGATACGCAGTATTTT. Translating gives CSVGGTGATDTQYF.

The chain recombines TRBV7-3 with TRBJ2-1, with 10 bases identical to TRBD2. In germline, CDR1 is SGHTA, CDR2 FQGTGA. V lost 5 bases and J lost 10; bases outside the gene matches: 5. The CDR3 contains 13 residues. The CDR3 sequence is CASSPGGLAEQFF. For the CDR3, the DNA is TGTGCCAGCAGCCCAGGGGGACTAGCGGAGCAGTTCTTC.

In its sample, this clonotype was seen many times. This chain joins TRBV20-1 and TRBJ2-7; 7 nucleotides align to TRBD2. This CDR3 contains 15 residues. Looked up from germline, CDR1 is DFQATT and CDR2 is SNEGSKA (reference sequence). J gave up 3 bases and V 2 bases, and 10 bases lay outside the gene matches. The CDR3 loop is CSARRPSGMDYEQYF. The CDR3 DNA reads TGCAGTGCTAGACGCCCGAGCGGGATGGACTACGAGCAGTACTTC.

This clonotype was seen a handful of times. V usage is TRBV10-3 and J usage is TRBJ2-2, with D unresolved. Germline-derived CDR1 and CDR2 are ENHRY and SYGVKD. The CDR3 is 13 residues long. V was pared by 0 bases and J by 7 bases, with 6 bases between. This CDR3 reads CAISESANGELFF. The CDR3, as DNA: TGTGCCATCAGTGAGTCAGCGAACGGGGAGCTGTTTTTT.

This clonotype was seen a few times. The J gene is TRBJ2-5, the V gene TRBV12-3 or TRBV12-4; 10 bases agree with TRBD2. The V segment lost 1 base and the J segment 2 bases; nucleotides outside the gene matches: 4. The CDR3 contains 16 residues. CDR3 loop: CASSLGTSGTQETQYF. The DNA of the CDR3 is TGTGCCAGCAGTTTAGGTACTAGCGGGACGCAAGAGACCCAGTACTTC.

Regarding this clonotype: Possible read error: a much larger clone is one base away. The final CDR3 position lacks the conserved phenylalanine or tryptophan, pointing to a likely read error. This chain uses TRBV15 with TRBJ2-7; 9 bases are a match to TRBD1. Germline V gene data show CDR1 as LNHNV and CDR2 as YYDKDF (reference sequence). The V gene end was trimmed by 0 bases and the J gene end by 3 bases; junction bases not matched to a gene: 6. This CDR3 is built from 16 residues. The CDR3 spells CATSRDRQGVGYEQYY. CDR3 in DNA: TGTGCCACCAGCAGAGATCGACAGGGGGTCGGCTACGAGCAGTACTAC.

V usage is TRBV3-1 and J usage is TRBJ2-7; D tentatively reads TRBD1 or TRBD2 (5 bases each). Germline V gene lookup returns CDR1 LGHDT and CDR2 YNNKEL (reference sequence). The CDR3 extends over 14 amino acids. V was shortened by 5 bases and J by 4 bases, with 15 bases between the two germline ends. The CDR3 loop is CASSFTGTGYEQYF. Here the CDR3 DNA reads TGTGCCAGCAGCTTCACCGGGACGGGTTACGAGCAGTACTTC.

The rearrangement links TRBV15 to TRBJ2-1; D possibly corresponds to TRBD2 (6 bases). The CDR3 has 15 amino acids. Germline-derived CDR1 and CDR2 are LNHNV and YYDKDF (reference sequence). V was trimmed by 1 base and J by 9 bases, leaving 16 bases between them. Here the CDR3 DNA reads TGTGCCACCAGCAGAGGTCGAGAGACAGCGGGTGAGCAGTTCTTC. Its translation: CATSRGRETAGEQFF.

At least ten counts were recorded for this clonotype. This chain joins TRBV3-1 and TRBJ1-5; tentatively, D is TRBD1 (5 bases). Trimming cost V 2 bases and J 6 bases, with 17 bases left between them. The CDR3 extends over 16 amino acids. Germline CDR1 reads LGHDT; CDR2 reads YNNKEL (reference sequence). Here the CDR3 DNA reads TGTGCCAGCAGCCAACTCAGAGGGGAAGCGGCTCAGCCCCAGCATTTT. It codes for CASSQLRGEAAQPQHF.

This clonotype was seen repeatedly, ten times or more. The rearrangement joins TRBV20-1 to TRBJ1-1; D may be TRBD1 (5 bases). V lost 5 bases and J lost 2, with 15 bases in between. In germline, CDR1 is DFQATT, CDR2 SNEGSKA (reference sequence). CDR3 length equals 14 residues. The CDR3 loop reads CSAPVQEANTEAFF. The CDR3 coding sequence is TGCAGTGCTCCAGTACAGGAAGCTAACACTGAAGCTTTCTTT.

This clonotype was detected ten times or more. This rearrangement joins TRBV4-2 to TRBJ1-4; TRBD1 is a possible D gene (5 bases). The CDR3 length is 17 residues. From germline, CDR1 is LGHNA and CDR2 YNFKEQ. V was trimmed by 1 base and J by 4 bases, leaving 16 bases between them. The CDR3 spells CASSQVPLGQVNEKLFF. DNA for the CDR3: TGTGCCAGCAGCCAAGTCCCTTTGGGGCAGGTTAATGAAAAACTGTTTTTT.

This clonotype was recorded at least ten times. Here the CDR3 reads CASSEYKYNEQFF. CDR3 nucleotides: TGCGCCAGCAGTGAGTACAAGTACAATGAGCAGTTCTTC. The V gene is TRBV10-1, the J gene TRBJ2-1; no firm D call. Trimming removed 1 base from V and 4 bases from J, with 5 bases in between. This CDR3 region has 13 residues. Germline V gene lookup returns CDR1 WNHNN and CDR2 SYGVQD (reference sequence).

This clonotype was picked up a small number of times. The rearrangement joins TRBV6-5 to TRBJ2-3; tentatively, D is TRBD1 (5 bases). CDR1 MNHEY and CDR2 SVGAGI come from the germline V gene. The CDR3 extends over 15 amino acids. The V end lost 2 bases, the J end lost 0 bases, and 9 bases lay between the germline ends. The CDR3 DNA follows: TGTGCCAGCAGTTACGCAGGGCTAAGCACAGATACGCAGTATTTT. The encoded protein is CASSYAGLSTDTQYF.

The genes are TRBV7-8 and TRBJ2-1; 7 bases agree with TRBD2. Germline CDR1 SGHVS, CDR2 FQNEAQ. J lost 6 bases, V lost 2 bases, and 10 bases had no gene match. The CDR3 has 16 residues. CDR3 in DNA: TGTGCCAGCAGCTTAATGAAGTCGGGAGGTCTCAATGAGCAGTTCTTC. Amino acid sequence: CASSLMKSGGLNEQFF.

In its sample, this clonotype was seen a few times. The gene calls are TRBV12-3 or TRBV12-4 and TRBJ2-3; D ambiguous. The CDR3 extends over 11 amino acids. Trimming took off 5 bases at V and 5 bases at J, with 5 bases between the two ends. The CDR3: CASSVRDTQYF. CDR3 coding DNA: TGTGCCAGCAGTGTGCGAGATACGCAGTATTTT.

The chain has TRBV4-2 and TRBJ2-7; TRBD2 matches at 10 bases. V lost 0 bases and J lost 5; bases outside the gene matches: 7. The germline V gene encodes CDR1 LGHNA and CDR2 YNFKEQ. The CDR3 is made up of 16 amino acids. The CDR3 DNA reads as TGTGCCAGCAGCCAAGAATTAAGCGGGAGGGCCGACGAGCAGTACTTC. Translating gives CASSQELSGRADEQYF.

This chain connects TRBV5-1 to TRBJ2-3; 7 nucleotides agree with TRBD2. Per germline, CDR1 SGHRS and CDR2 YFSETQ. This CDR3 has 16 amino acids. V gave up 4 bases and J gave up 0 bases; unmatched junction bases: 8. CDR3 bases: TGCGCCAGCAGCGTCAGCGGGATTGGTAGCACAGATACGCAGTATTTT. Translating gives CASSVSGIGSTDTQYF.

The chain carries TRBV6-2 or TRBV6-3 and TRBJ1-5, with 7 bases lining up with TRBD1. Germline V gives CDR1 MNHEY, CDR2 SVGEGT. The junction had 4 bases not matched to a gene; V was cut back by 4 bases and J by 1 base. This CDR3 is 15 amino acids long. CDR3 in DNA: TGTGCCAGCAGTTCGGACAGGTCAAGCAATCAGCCCCAGCATTTT. Its translation is CASSSDRSSNQPQHF.